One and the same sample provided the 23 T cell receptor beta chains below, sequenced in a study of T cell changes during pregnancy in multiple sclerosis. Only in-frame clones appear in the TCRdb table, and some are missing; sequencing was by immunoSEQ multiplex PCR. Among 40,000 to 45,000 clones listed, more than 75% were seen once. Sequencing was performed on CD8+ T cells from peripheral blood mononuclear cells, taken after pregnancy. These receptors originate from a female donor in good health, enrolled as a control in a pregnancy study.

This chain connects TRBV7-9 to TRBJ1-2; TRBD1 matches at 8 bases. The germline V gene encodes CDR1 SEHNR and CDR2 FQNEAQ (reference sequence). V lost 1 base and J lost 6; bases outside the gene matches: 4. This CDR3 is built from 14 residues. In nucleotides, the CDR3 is TGTGCCAGCAGCTTAGGACAGGGGTCTGATGGCTACACCTTC. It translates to CASSLGQGSDGYTF.

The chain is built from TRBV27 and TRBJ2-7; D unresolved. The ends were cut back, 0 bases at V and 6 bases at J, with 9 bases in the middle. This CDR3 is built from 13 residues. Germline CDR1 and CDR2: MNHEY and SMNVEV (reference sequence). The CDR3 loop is CASSLSGVGEQYF. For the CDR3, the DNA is TGTGCCAGCAGTTTATCGGGCGTAGGCGAGCAGTACTTC.

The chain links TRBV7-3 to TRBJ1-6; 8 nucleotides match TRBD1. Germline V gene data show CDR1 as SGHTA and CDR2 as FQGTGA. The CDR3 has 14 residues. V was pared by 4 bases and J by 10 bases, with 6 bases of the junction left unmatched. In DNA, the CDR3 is TGTGCCAGCAGCTATGGACAGGGAGGCTCACCCCTCCACTTT. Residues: CASSYGQGGSPLHF.

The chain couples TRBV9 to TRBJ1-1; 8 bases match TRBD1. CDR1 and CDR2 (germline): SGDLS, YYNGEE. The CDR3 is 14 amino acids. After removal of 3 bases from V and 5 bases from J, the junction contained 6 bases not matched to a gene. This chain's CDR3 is CASSAGGGDTEAFF. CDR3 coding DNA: TGTGCCAGCAGCGCAGGGGGCGGGGATACTGAAGCTTTCTTT.

The chain's CDR3 is CASSEPGTGTAGDYGYTF. As DNA, the CDR3 is TGTGCCAGCAGTGAACCGGGCACTGGGACAGCCGGGGACTATGGCTACACCTTC. The V gene is TRBV25-1, the J gene TRBJ1-2, with 7 bases identical to TRBD1. Trimming at V came to 2 bases and at J to 3 bases, leaving 15 bases not matched to a gene. The CDR3 loop spans 18 amino acids. The germline gives CDR1 MGHDK, CDR2 SYGVNS.

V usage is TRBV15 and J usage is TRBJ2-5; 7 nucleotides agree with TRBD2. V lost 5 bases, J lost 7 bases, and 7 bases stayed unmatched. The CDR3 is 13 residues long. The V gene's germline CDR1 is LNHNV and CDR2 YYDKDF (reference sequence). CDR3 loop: CATSRREEGTQYF. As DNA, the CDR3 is TGTGCCACCAGCCGACGGGAGGAGGGGACCCAGTACTTC.

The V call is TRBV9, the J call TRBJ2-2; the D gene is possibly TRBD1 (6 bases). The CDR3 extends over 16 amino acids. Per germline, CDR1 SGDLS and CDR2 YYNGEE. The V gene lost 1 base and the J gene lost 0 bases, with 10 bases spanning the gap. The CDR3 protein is CASSVQGNANTGELFF. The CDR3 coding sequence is TGTGCCAGCAGCGTACAGGGGAACGCGAACACCGGGGAGCTGTTTTTT.

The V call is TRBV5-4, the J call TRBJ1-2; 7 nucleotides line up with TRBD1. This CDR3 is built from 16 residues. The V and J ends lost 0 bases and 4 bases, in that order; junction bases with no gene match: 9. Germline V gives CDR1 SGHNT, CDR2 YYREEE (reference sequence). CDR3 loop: CASSLEKGTVPYGYTF. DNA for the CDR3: TGTGCCAGCAGCTTGGAAAAGGGGACAGTTCCCTATGGCTACACCTTC.

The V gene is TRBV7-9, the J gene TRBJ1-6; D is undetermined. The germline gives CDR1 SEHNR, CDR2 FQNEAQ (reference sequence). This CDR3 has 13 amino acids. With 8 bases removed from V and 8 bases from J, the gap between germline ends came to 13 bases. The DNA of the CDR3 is TGTGCCAGCGAGGGTATTGGTGATTCACCCCTCCACTTT. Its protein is CASEGIGDSPLHF.

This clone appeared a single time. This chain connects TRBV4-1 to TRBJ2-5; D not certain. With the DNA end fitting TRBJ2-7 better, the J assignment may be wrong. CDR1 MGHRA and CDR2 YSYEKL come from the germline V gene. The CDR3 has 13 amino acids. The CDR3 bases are TGCGCCAGCAGCCAAGATGATAGCTACGAGCAGTACTTC. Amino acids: CASSQDDSYEQYF.

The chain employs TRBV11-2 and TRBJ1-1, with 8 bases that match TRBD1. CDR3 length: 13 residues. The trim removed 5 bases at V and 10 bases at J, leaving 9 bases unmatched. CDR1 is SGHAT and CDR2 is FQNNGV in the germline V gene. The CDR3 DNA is TGTGCCAGCAGCCCTGGACAGGGATTGGGAGCTTTCTTT. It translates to CASSPGQGLGAFF.

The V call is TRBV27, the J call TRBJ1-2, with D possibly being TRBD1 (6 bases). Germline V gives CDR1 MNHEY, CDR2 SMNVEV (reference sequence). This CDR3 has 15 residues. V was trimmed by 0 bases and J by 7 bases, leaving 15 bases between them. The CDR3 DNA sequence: TGTGCCAGCAGTTTATCAGCCAGGGGAAGAGGTGGCTACACCTTC. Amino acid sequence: CASSLSARGRGGYTF.

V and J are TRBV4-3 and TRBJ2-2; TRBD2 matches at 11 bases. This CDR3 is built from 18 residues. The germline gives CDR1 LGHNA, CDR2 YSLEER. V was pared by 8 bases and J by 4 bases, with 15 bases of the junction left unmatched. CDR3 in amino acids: CASHWWASGGLGTGELFF. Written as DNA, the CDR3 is TGCGCCAGCCATTGGTGGGCTAGCGGGGGGCTGGGCACCGGGGAGCTGTTTTTT.

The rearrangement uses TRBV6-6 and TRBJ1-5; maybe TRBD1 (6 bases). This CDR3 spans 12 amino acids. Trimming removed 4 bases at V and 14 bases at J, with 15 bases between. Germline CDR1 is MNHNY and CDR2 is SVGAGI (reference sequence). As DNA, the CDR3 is TGTGCCAGCAGTTCCTCGCCAGGGGAGAAGCATTTT. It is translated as CASSSSPGEKHF.

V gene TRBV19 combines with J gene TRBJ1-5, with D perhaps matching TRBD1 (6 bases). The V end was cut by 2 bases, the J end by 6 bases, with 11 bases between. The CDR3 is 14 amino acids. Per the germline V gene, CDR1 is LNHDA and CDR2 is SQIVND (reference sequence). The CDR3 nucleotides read TGTGCCAGTAGTATATTGCCAGGGGCTCAGCCCCAGCATTTT. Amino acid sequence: CASSILPGAQPQHF.

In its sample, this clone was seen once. In nucleotides, the CDR3 is TGTGCCAGCAGTCAGACAGCGAACACTGAAGCTTTCTTT. Translated, it gives CASSQTANTEAFF. V gene TRBV7-8 combines with J gene TRBJ1-1, with D maybe TRBD1 (5 bases). The length of the CDR3 is 13 residues. Between the trimmed V and J ends, which lost 6 bases and 1 base, there was a span of 9 bases. Germline V lookup: CDR1 SGHVS, CDR2 FQNEAQ.

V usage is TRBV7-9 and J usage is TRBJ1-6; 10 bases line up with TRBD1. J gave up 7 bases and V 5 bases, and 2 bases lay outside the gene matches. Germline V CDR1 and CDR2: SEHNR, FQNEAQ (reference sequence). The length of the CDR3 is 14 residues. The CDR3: CASSRTGGNSPLHF. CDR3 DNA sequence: TGTGCCAGCAGCCGGACAGGGGGGAATTCACCCCTCCACTTT.

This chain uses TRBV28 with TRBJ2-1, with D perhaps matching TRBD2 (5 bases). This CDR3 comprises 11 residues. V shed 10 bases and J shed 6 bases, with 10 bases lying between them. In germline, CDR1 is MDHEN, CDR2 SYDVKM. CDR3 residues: CATVAGNEQFF. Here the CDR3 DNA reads TGTGCCACCGTGGCGGGCAATGAGCAGTTCTTC.

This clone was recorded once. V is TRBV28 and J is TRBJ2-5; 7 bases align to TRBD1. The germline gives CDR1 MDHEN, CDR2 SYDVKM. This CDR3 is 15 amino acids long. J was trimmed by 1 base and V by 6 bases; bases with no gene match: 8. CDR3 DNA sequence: TGTGCCAGCAGGAAAGGGGGCTTGGGCCAAGAGACCCAGTACTTC. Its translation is CASRKGGLGQETQYF. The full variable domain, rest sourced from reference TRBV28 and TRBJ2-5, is DVKVTQSSRYLVKRTGEKVFLECVQDMDHENMFWYRQDPGLGLRLIYFSYDVKMKEKGDIPEGYSVSREKKERFSLILESASTNQTSMYLCASRKGGLGQETQYFGPGTRLLVL.

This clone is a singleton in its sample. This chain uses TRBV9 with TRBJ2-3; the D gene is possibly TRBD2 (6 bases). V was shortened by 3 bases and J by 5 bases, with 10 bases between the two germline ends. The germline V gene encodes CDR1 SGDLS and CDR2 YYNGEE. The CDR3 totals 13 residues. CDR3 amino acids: CASSGGVGDTQYF. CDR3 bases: TGTGCCAGCAGCGGGGGGGTTGGAGATACGCAGTATTTT.

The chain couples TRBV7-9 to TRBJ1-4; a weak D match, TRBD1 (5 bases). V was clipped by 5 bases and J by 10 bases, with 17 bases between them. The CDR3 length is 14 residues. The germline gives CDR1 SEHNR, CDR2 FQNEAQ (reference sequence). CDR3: CASSIGEARGKLFF. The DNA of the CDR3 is TGTGCCAGCAGCATAGGGGAGGCAAGGGGAAAACTGTTTTTT.

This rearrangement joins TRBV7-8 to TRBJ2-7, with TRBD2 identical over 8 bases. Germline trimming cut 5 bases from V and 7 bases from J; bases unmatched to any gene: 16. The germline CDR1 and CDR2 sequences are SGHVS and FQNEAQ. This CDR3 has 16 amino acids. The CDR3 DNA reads TGTGCCAGCAGCCCCCGTGATGCCAGCGGGGGACCTGAGCAGTACTTC. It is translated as CASSPRDASGGPEQYF.

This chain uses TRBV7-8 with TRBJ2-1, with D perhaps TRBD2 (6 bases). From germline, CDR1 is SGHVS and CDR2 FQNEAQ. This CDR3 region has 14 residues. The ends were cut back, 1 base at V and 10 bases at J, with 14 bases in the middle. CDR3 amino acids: CASSLVSGRLEQFF. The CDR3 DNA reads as TGTGCCAGCAGCTTAGTCAGCGGGCGGCTGGAGCAGTTCTTC.